One sample yielded the 20 T cell receptor beta chains listed below, sequenced in a study of Graves' ophthalmopathy and Graves' hyperthyroidism. From RNA, the CDR3 regions of TCR beta chains were amplified and sequenced. An opening RT-PCR round employed HTBI primers and preceded a second-round multiplex PCR. Via MiXCR, TCRdb re-called the multiplex PCR reads, giving one row per CDR3 protein. The table records over a million distinct CDR3 sequences, 35% to 40% of them present only once. Sequenced input: peripheral blood or thyroid tissue (not recorded which). All receptors derive from an adult man with Graves' hyperthyroidism.

This clonotype was detected a few times. The chain uses TRBV20-1 and TRBJ2-5; TRBD2 is a possible D gene (8 bases). V was pared by 6 bases and J by 2 bases, with 16 bases between. The length of the CDR3 is 14 residues. Per the germline V gene, CDR1 is DFQATT and CDR2 is SNEGSKA (reference sequence). CDR3 amino acids: CSAEGASGQETQYF. CDR3 DNA: TGCAGTGCCGAGGGGGCTAGCGGGCAAGAGACCCAGTACTTC.

J is TRBJ2-7 and V is TRBV7-2; 10 bases fit TRBD1. Germline values: CDR1 SGHTA, CDR2 FQGNSA. V shed 5 bases, J shed 4 bases, and the junction held 8 bases outside the gene matches. The length of the CDR3 is 15 residues. DNA for the CDR3: TGTGCCAGCAGCAGGCCGGACAGGGGGGAATACGAGCAGTACTTC. Translating it yields CASSRPDRGEYEQYF.

There are a few counts of this clonotype. The chain recombines TRBV20-1 with TRBJ2-7, with no clear D. The CDR3 loop spans 14 amino acids. Deletions cut 1 base from V and 5 bases from J, with 15 bases between. Germline V lookup: CDR1 DFQATT, CDR2 SNEGSKA (reference sequence). The CDR3 is CSARVPGWANEQYF. As DNA, the CDR3 is TGCAGTGCTAGAGTACCGGGTTGGGCGAACGAGCAGTACTTC.

This sequence joins TRBV6-2 or TRBV6-3 and TRBJ2-7; tentatively, D is TRBD1 or TRBD2 (5 bases each). V lost 2 bases and J lost 4, with 18 bases in between. The germline gives CDR1 MNHEY, CDR2 SVGEGT. CDR3 length: 16 residues. Here the CDR3 DNA reads TGTGCCAGCAGTTACGCCGCCGGGACCGGAGTGTACGAGCAGTACTTC. It codes for CASSYAAGTGVYEQYF.

The chain carries TRBV7-2 and TRBJ1-2; D perhaps matches TRBD1 (5 bases). Trimming removed 5 bases from V and 8 bases from J, with 33 bases in between. Germline loops: CDR1 SGHTA, CDR2 FQGNSA. CDR3 length: 19 amino acids. The DNA for the CDR3 is TGTGCCAGCAGCCCGGAAATCCGGGACCCTAAGAGGGAACCTAACGGCTACACCTTC. As protein: CASSPEIRDPKREPNGYTF.

J is TRBJ2-7 and V is TRBV5-5, with D perhaps matching TRBD1 or TRBD2 (5 bases each). CDR3 length: 15 residues. Germline lookup yields CDR1 SGHKS and CDR2 YYEKEE (reference sequence). V lost 0 bases, J lost 5 bases, and 15 bases lay in between. CDR3 in amino acids: CASSLDSGTRHEQYF. Here the CDR3 DNA reads TGTGCCAGCAGCTTGGATTCAGGGACCCGCCACGAGCAGTACTTC.

This clonotype was seen many times. The chain recombines TRBV9 with TRBJ1-6; 7 bases are shared with TRBD1. With V trimmed by 0 bases and J by 7 bases, 10 bases remained unmatched. The germline V gene encodes CDR1 SGDLS and CDR2 YYNGEE. This CDR3 comprises 17 residues. In nucleotides, the CDR3 is TGTGCCAGCAGCGTAGGGTCATTACCCAGGGGGAATTCACCCCTCCACTTT. Translating it yields CASSVGSLPRGNSPLHF.

In its sample, this clonotype was seen many times. The chain uses TRBV7-9 and TRBJ2-5; D is ambiguous. The CDR3 covers 13 residues. CDR1 is SEHNR, CDR2 FQNEAQ, per germline (reference sequence). V lost 5 bases and J lost 4, with 11 bases in between. Here the CDR3 reads CASSPAVGETQYF. CDR3 nucleotide sequence: TGTGCCAGCAGCCCCGCGGTAGGAGAGACCCAGTACTTC. The full variable domain, rest sourced from reference TRBV7-9 and TRBJ2-5, is DTGVSQNPRHKITKRGQNVTFRCDPISEHNRLYWYRQTLGQGPEFLTYFQNEAQLEKSRLLSDRFSAERPKGSFSTLEIQRTEQGDSAMYLCASSPAVGETQYFGPGTRLLVL.

This chain uses TRBV10-3 with TRBJ2-7; 12 nucleotides agree with TRBD2. Germline lookup yields CDR1 ENHRY and CDR2 SYGVKD. Trimming cost V 6 bases and J 6 bases; bases outside gene matches: 12. The CDR3 contains 16 residues. CDR3 residues: CAISVGASGGALEQYF. CDR3 in DNA: TGTGCCATCAGCGTCGGTGCTAGCGGGGGGGCCCTCGAGCAGTACTTC.

This clonotype was picked up a small number of times. V and J are TRBV6-1 and TRBJ1-1; maybe TRBD1 (6 bases). The CDR3 is 16 residues long. V was clipped by 7 bases and J by 1 base, with 19 bases between them. Germline CDR1 MNHNS, CDR2 SASEGT. CDR3 sequence (DNA): TGTGCCAGCAATGGAGGGTGGGGGGACAAGAACACTGAAGCTTTCTTT. It codes for CASNGGWGDKNTEAFF.

The chain couples TRBV20-1 to TRBJ1-2; perhaps TRBD1 as D (5 bases). Looked up from germline, CDR1 is DFQATT and CDR2 is SNEGSKA (reference sequence). V lost 3 bases, J lost 8 bases, and 16 bases lay in between. This CDR3 comprises 13 residues. CDR3 amino acids: CSASNPQGGGYTF. The CDR3 DNA reads TGCAGTGCTAGTAATCCGCAGGGAGGCGGCTACACCTTC.

A note on this clonotype: The junction differs from germline at one of its ends, possibly a read error. The chain uses TRBV7-9 and TRBJ1-6, with 7 bases fitting TRBD1. Germline lookup yields CDR1 SEHNR and CDR2 FQNEAQ (reference sequence). The CDR3 sequence is 15 residues long. The CDR3 DNA reads as TGTGCCAACAGCCGAAGGGGACAGAACGGTTCACCCCTCCACTTT. Translating gives CANSRRGQNGSPLHF.

About this clonotype itself: A much more abundant neighbour one base away suggests this may be a read error. The rearrangement links TRBV7-9 to TRBJ2-5; 7 nucleotides agree with TRBD2. Per germline, CDR1 SEHNR and CDR2 FQNEAQ (reference sequence). CDR3 length: 15 residues. Trimming at V came to 4 bases and at J to 3 bases, leaving 8 bases not matched to a gene. The CDR3, as DNA: TGTGCCAGCAGCTCACGACTAGCCGTAGAAGAGACCCAGTACTTC. Translation: CASSSRLAVEETQYF.

This clonotype was seen ten or more times. The chain is built from TRBV20-1 and TRBJ1-5, with TRBD1 matching 8 bases. The CDR3 contains 14 residues. CDR1 and CDR2 from the germline V gene are DFQATT and SNEGSKA (reference sequence). V was clipped by 5 bases and J by 1 base; unmatched bases: 4. CDR3 sequence: CSAQQGGSNQPQHF. CDR3 nucleotide sequence: TGCAGTGCTCAACAGGGGGGAAGCAATCAGCCCCAGCATTTT.

V is TRBV2 and J is TRBJ2-5, with TRBD1 matching over 7 bases. This CDR3 is built from 14 residues. The V gene end was trimmed by 6 bases and the J gene end by 4 bases; junction bases not matched to a gene: 8. Germline V gene data show CDR1 as SNHLY and CDR2 as FYNNEI. DNA of the CDR3: TGTGCCAGCAGAGCCGGGACAGTCCTAGAGACCCAGTACTTC. Translation gives CASRAGTVLETQYF. Drawing the rest from reference TRBV2 and TRBJ2-5, the complete variable domain is EPEVTQTPSHQVTQMGQEVILRCVPISNHLYFYWYRQILGQKVEFLVSFYNNEISEKSEIFDDQFSVERPDGSNFTLKIRSTKLEDSAMYFCASRAGTVLETQYFGPGTRLLVL.

Worth noting for this clonotype: A much larger clonotype is one base distant, so this may be a read error. The V call is TRBV5-1, the J call TRBJ2-7; D gene uncertain. The last part of the DNA fits TRBJ2-1 better; the J call may be wrong. CDR1 is SGHRS and CDR2 is YFSETQ in the germline V gene. The length of the CDR3 is 12 residues. CDR3 DNA sequence: TGTGCCAGCAGCCCCACAGAAAACGAGCAGTTCTTC. This sequence encodes CASSPTENEQFF.

In regard to this clonotype: A much larger clone lies one base from this, so it may be a read error. This chain uses TRBV29-1 with TRBJ2-7; TRBD2 might be the D (5 bases). Germline V CDR1 and CDR2: SQVTM, ANQGSEA. The CDR3 spans 13 residues. CDR3 bases: TGCAGCATTGAAGATCTCGGGAACTACGAGCAGTACTTC. Protein: CSIEDLGNYEQYF.

The V and J genes are TRBV6-1 and TRBJ1-3; D is uncertain. The V end lost 5 bases, the J end lost 2 bases, and 13 bases lay between the germline ends. CDR3 length: 15 amino acids. CDR1 is MNHNS, CDR2 SASEGT, per germline. This CDR3 reads CASSYSRPPGNTIYF. CDR3 nucleotides: TGTGCCAGCAGTTACTCGAGGCCTCCTGGAAACACCATATATTTT.

This clonotype showed up many times. The V and J genes are TRBV7-8 and TRBJ2-2, with TRBD1 as a possible D gene (6 bases). The CDR3 length is 16 residues. Germline loops: CDR1 SGHVS, CDR2 FQNEAQ. V lost 5 bases and J lost 1, with 14 bases in between. CDR3 sequence (DNA): TGTGCCAGCAGCGCTGGTTGGGGGCTGAACACCGGGGAGCTGTTTTTT. This encodes CASSAGWGLNTGELFF.

In this sample, this clonotype turned up many times. V gene TRBV12-3 or TRBV12-4 combines with J gene TRBJ2-7, with D perhaps matching TRBD1 (6 bases). Trimming stripped 7 bases from V and 6 bases from J, with 16 bases between. The CDR3 is 13 residues long. The CDR3 sequence is CASNAGTFAEQYF. CDR3 bases: TGTGCCAGCAACGCCGGGACATTCGCCGAGCAGTACTTC.